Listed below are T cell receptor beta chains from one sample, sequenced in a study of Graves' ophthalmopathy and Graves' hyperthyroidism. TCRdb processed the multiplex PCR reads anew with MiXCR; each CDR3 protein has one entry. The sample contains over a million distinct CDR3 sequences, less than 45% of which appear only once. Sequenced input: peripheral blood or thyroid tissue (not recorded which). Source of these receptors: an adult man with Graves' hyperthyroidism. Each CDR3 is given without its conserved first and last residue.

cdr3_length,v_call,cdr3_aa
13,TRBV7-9,ASSSLGGQGDVLT
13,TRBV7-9,ASSPRGQGRNGYT
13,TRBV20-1,SARDLLAGLREQY
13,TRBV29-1,SVVWGHANTGELF
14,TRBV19,ASSIVIGGSSYEQY
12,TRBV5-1,ASSLGTVTGELF
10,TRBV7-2,ASSPGTEKAF
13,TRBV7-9,AGSLAGTAGDTQY
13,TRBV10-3,AIGPLPGQGEKLF
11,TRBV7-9,ASSLGGGHGYT
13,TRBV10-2,ASSGMDRSSYEQY